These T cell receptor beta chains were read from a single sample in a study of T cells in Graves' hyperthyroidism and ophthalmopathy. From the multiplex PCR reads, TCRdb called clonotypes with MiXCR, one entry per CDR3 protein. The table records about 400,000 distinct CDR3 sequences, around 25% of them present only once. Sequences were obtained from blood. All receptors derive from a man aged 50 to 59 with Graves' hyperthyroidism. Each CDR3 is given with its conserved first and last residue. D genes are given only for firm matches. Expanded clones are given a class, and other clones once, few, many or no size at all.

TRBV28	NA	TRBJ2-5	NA	CATDGVQETQYF	TGTGCCACTGACGGGGTCCAAGAGACCCAGTACTTC
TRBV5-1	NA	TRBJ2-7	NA	CASSLDVGEQYF	TGCGCCAGCAGCCTGGACGTTGGCGAGCAGTACTTC
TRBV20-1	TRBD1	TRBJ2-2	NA	CSARGQGEIWNTGELFF	TGCAGTGCTCGGGGACAGGGCGAGATTTGGAACACCGGGGAGCTGTTTTTT
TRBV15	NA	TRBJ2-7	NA	CATGERADYEQYF	TGTGCCACGGGGGAGAGGGCAGACTACGAGCAGTACTTC
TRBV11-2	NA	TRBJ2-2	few	CASSQRDLLITGELFF	TGTGCCAGCAGCCAACGGGACTTACTAATCACCGGGGAGCTGTTTTTT
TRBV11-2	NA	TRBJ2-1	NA	CASSLASTSSYNEQFF	TGTGCCAGCAGCTTAGCCTCGACTAGCTCCTACAATGAGCAGTTCTTC
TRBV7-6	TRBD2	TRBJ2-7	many	CASSDGTSGSCYF	TGTGCCAGCAGCGACGGGACTAGCGGGAGCTGTTACTTC
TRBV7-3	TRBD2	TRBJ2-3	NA	CASSLTFTSGRKVDTQYF	TGTGCCAGCAGCTTAACGTTTACTAGCGGGAGAAAGGTAGATACGCAGTATTTT
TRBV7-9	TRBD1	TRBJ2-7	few	CASSAQGEVYEQYF	TGTGCCAGCAGCGCACAGGGGGAAGTCTACGAGCAGTACTTC
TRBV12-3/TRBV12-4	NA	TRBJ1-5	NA	CASSFTGTSDQPQHF	TGTGCCAGCAGCTTTACCGGGACATCCGATCAGCCCCAGCATTTT
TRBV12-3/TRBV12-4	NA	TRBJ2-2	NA	CASSLIPRGRSDTGELFF	TGTGCCAGCAGTTTAATTCCCAGGGGTAGGTCGGACACCGGGGAGCTGTTTTTT
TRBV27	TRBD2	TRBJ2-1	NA	CASSPPIAGVGNEQFF	TGTGCCAGCAGTCCCCCCATAGCGGGAGTTGGCAATGAGCAGTTCTTC
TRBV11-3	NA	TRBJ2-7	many	CASSLDGTSPLHEQYF	TGTGCCAGCAGCTTAGATGGGACAAGTCCTCTCCACGAGCAGTACTTC
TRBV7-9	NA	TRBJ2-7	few	CASSPGDREQYF	TGTGCCAGCAGCCCCGGGGACCGCGAGCAGTACTTC
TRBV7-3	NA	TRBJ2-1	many	CASSSPLGHNEQFF	TGTGCCAGCAGCTCCCCCCTGGGCCACAATGAGCAGTTCTTC
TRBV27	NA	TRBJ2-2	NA	CASSFETDTGGLFF	TGTGCCAGCAGTTTCGAGACGGACACCGGGGGGCTGTTTTTT
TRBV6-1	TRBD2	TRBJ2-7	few	CASSSTSIAGVGEQYF	TGTGCCAGCAGTTCCACCTCGATAGCGGGAGTGGGGGAGCAGTACTTC
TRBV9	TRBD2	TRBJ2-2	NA	CASSNLGELAGNTGELFF	TGTGCCAGCAGCAACCTAGGGGAACTAGCGGGCAACACCGGGGAGCTGTTTTTT
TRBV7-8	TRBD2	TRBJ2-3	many	CASSLDIAGFTDTQYF	TGTGCCAGCAGCTTAGATATAGCGGGCTTCACAGATACGCAGTATTTT
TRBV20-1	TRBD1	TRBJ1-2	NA	CSAGGQVYGYTF	TGCAGTGCTGGGGGACAGGTGTATGGCTACACCTTC
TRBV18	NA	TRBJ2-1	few	CASSDNGEQFF	TGTGCCAGCTCAGATAACGGTGAGCAGTTCTTC
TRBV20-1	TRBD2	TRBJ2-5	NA	CSASGPGLSAGTQYF	TGCAGTGCTAGCGGACCGGGACTATCGGCGGGGACCCAGTACTTC
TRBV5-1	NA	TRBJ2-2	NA	CASSSTYANTGELFF	TGCGCCAGCAGCTCAACTTACGCGAACACCGGGGAGCTGTTTTTT
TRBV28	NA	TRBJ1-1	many	CASKKYRVSNTEAFF	TGTGCCAGCAAAAAGTACAGGGTTAGCAACACTGAAGCTTTCTTT
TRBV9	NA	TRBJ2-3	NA	CASSRVVGRSTDTQYF	TGTGCCAGCAGCAGAGTCGTTGGGAGAAGCACAGATACGCAGTATTTT
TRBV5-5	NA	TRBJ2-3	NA	CASSPTGGGVDTQYF	TGTGCCAGCAGCCCTACGGGCGGCGGGGTGGATACGCAGTATTTT
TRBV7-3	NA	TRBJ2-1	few	CASSSTPGVQFF	TGTGCCAGCAGCTCGACCCCGGGTGTTCAGTTCTTC
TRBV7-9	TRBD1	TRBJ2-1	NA	CASSAQGVTLNEQFF	TGTGCCAGCAGCGCCCAGGGGGTTACCCTCAATGAGCAGTTCTTC
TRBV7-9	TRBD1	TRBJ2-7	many	CASSSGTVYEQYF	TGTGCCAGCAGCTCAGGGACAGTCTACGAGCAGTACTTC
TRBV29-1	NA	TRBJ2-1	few	CSADGGIPYNEQFF	TGCAGCGCTGACGGCGGGATTCCCTACAATGAGCAGTTCTTC
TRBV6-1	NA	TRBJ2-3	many	CASRGRYSTDTQYF	TGTGCCAGCAGAGGACGTTACAGCACAGATACGCAGTATTTT
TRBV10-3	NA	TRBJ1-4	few	CATGTPTNEKLFF	TGTGCCACTGGGACACCAACTAATGAAAAACTGTTTTTT
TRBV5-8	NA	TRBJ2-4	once	CATRQALKNIQYF	TGTGCCACCCGACAGGCCCTCAAAAACATTCAGTACTTC
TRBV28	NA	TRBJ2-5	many	CASSLSGHDQETQYF	TGTGCCAGCAGTTTATCGGGACACGACCAAGAGACCCAGTACTTC
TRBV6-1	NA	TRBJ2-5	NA	CASGTSRGETQYF	TGTGCCAGCGGAACTAGTCGTGGGGAGACCCAGTACTTC
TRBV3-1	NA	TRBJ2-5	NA	CASGPTGTETQYF	TGTGCCAGCGGCCCGACGGGGACGGAGACCCAGTACTTC
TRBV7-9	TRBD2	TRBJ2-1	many	CASSSTSGKYNEQFF	TGTGCCAGCAGCTCGACTAGCGGGAAATACAATGAGCAGTTCTTC
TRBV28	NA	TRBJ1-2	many	CASSISRGGGYGYTF	TGTGCCAGCAGTATATCTCGGGGAGGTGGATATGGCTACACCTTC
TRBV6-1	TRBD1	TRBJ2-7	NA	CASSPHRTGKSYEQYF	TGTGCCAGCAGTCCTCACAGGACAGGAAAGAGCTACGAGCAGTACTTC
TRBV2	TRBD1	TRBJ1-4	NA	CASGRTGSTNEKLFF	TGTGCCAGCGGACGGACAGGATCGACTAATGAAAAACTGTTTTTT
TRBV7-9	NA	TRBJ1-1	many	CASSAQGGSTEAFF	TGTGCCAGCAGCGCACAGGGCGGCAGCACTGAAGCTTTCTTT
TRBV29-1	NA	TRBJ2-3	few	CSVDIGTDTQYF	TGCAGCGTTGACATTGGCACAGATACGCAGTATTTT
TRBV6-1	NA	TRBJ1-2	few	CASRHRVVDGYTF	TGTGCCAGCCGGCACAGGGTAGTTGATGGCTACACCTTC